This TCR beta chain came from a study of a mutant IDH1 vaccine in newly diagnosed glioma. Assay: immunoSEQ multiplex PCR; the TCRdb copy retains only in-frame clones and omits some. The sample lists over 75,000 clones, roughly 90% seen once, with roughly 0.54% in the top ten. Time point defined: baseline, week 1 (first vaccination visit). Treatment denoted: pre-vaccination baseline after standard-of-care therapy. CDR1 is KGHSH and CDR2 is LQKENI in the germline V gene. Trimming stripped 2 bases from V and 0 bases from J, with 10 bases between. CDR3 length: 15 amino acids. Specimen: PBMCs, collected from a glioma patient treated with radiotherapy, temozolomide or both. The chain employs TRBV18 and TRBJ1-2; maybe TRBD1 (6 bases). This TCR was sampled from a woman in her forties or fifties with glioma. The CDR3 region is CASSPWDTPNYGYTF. Written as DNA, the CDR3 is TGTGCCAGCTCACCATGGGACACGCCTAACTATGGCTACACCTTC. Using reference TRBV18 and TRBJ1-2 for the parts outside the CDR3, the full variable domain is NAGVMQNPRHLVRRRGQEARLRCSPMKGHSHVYWYRQLPEEGLKFMVYLQKENIIDESGMPKERFSAEFPKEGPSILRIQQVVRGDSAAYFCASSPWDTPNYGYTFGSGTRLTVV.